This T cell receptor (beta chain) was identified in a study of blood T cell repertoires in COVID-19. Only in-frame clones appear in the TCRdb table, and some are missing; sequencing was by immunoSEQ multiplex PCR. The table includes 250,000 to 400,000 clones, almost 90% detected once. Trimming took off 0 bases at V and 13 bases at J, with 16 bases between the two ends. Per the germline V gene, CDR1 is LNHDA and CDR2 is SQIVND (reference sequence). CDR3 length: 15 residues. The sequenced sample consisted of peripheral blood. The receptor's source is a woman aged 25 to 39 with COVID-19, enrolled during active disease. The rearrangement links TRBV19 to TRBJ1-6; possibly TRBD1 for D (6 bases). The CDR3 DNA reads as TGTGCCAGTAGTATAGATATCCGGGACACCTCTCCCCTCCACTTT. Its translation: CASSIDIRDTSPLHF.